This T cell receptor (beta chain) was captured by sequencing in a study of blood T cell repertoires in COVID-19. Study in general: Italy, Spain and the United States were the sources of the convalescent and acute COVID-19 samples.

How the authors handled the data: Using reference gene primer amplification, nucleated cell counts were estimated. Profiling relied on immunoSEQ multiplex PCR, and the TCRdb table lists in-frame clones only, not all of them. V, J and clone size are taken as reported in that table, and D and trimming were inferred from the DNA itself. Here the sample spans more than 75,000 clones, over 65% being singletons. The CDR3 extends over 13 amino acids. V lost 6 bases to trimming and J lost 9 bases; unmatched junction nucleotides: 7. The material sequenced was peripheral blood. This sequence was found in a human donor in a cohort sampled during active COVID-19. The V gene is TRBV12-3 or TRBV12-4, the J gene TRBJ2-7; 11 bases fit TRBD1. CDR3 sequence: CASREGQGERQYF. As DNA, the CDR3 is TGTGCCAGCAGAGAGGGACAGGGGGAACGGCAGTACTTC.